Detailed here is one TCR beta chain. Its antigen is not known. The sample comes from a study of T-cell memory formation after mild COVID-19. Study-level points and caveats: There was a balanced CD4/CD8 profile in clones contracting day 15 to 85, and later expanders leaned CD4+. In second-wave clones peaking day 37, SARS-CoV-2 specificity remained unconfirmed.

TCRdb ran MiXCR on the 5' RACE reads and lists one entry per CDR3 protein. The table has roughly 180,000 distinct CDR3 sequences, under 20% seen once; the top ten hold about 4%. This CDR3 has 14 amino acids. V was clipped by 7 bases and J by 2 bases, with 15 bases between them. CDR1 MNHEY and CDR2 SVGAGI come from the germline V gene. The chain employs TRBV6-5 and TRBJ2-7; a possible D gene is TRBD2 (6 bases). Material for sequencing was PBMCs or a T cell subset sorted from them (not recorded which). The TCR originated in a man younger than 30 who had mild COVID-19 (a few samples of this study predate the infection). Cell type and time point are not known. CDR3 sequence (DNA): TGTGCCAGCAAGGTCGGGGGTTATACCTACGAGCAGTACTTC. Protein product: CASKVGGYTYEQYF.